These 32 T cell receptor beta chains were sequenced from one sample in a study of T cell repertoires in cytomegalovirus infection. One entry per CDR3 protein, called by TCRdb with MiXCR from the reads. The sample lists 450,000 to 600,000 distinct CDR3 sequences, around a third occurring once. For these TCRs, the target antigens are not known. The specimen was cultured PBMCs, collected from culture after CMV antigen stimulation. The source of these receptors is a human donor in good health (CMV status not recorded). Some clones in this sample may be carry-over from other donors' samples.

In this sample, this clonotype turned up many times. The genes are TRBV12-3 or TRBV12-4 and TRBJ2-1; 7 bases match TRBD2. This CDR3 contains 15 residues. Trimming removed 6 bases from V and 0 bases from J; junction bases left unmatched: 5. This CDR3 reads CASRERGGSYNEQFF. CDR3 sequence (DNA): TGTGCCAGCAGAGAACGCGGGGGCTCCTACAATGAGCAGTTCTTC.

CDR3 bases: TGCGCCAGCAGCCCGGGACTAGCGGGAGTAAGATACTACGAGCAGTACTTC. Encoded protein: CASSPGLAGVRYYEQYF. V and J are TRBV5-1 and TRBJ2-7; 14 nucleotides align to TRBD2. Looked up from germline, CDR1 is SGHRS and CDR2 is YFSETQ. The CDR3 covers 17 residues. Trimming removed 4 bases from V and 3 bases from J; junction bases left unmatched: 9.

The CDR3 region has the DNA TGCGCCAGCAGCCCCCCCGACCACGCAGGGGGGCAGTTCTTC. It specifies CASSPPDHAGGQFF. The J gene is TRBJ2-1, the V gene TRBV4-1; 7 bases line up with TRBD1. The CDR3 loop spans 14 amino acids. CDR1 is MGHRA and CDR2 is YSYEKL in the germline V gene. The V gene end was trimmed by 4 bases and the J gene end by 12 bases; junction bases not matched to a gene: 12.

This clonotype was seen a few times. The CDR3 sequence is CASSLDRVESLSDSPLHF. CDR3 DNA: TGTGCCAGCAGCCTCGACAGGGTAGAAAGTCTTTCCGATTCACCCCTCCACTTT. J is TRBJ1-6 and V is TRBV7-6, with 7 bases that match TRBD1. The V and J ends lost 5 bases and 8 bases, in that order; junction bases with no gene match: 18. The germline gives CDR1 SGHVS, CDR2 FNYEAQ. This CDR3 comprises 18 residues.

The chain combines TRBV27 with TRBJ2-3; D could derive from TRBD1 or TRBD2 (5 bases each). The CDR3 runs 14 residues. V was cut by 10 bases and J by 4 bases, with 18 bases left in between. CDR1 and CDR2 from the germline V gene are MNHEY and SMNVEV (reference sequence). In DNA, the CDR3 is TGTGCCACCTTGGAGGCGGTGGGGGCAGATACGCAGTATTTT. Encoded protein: CATLEAVGADTQYF.

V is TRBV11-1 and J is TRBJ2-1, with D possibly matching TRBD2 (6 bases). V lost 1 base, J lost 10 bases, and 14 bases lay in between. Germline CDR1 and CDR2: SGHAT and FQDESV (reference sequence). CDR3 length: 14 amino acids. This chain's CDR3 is CASSLGGGRDEQFF. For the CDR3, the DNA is TGTGCCAGCAGCTTAGGTGGTGGGCGGGACGAGCAGTTCTTC. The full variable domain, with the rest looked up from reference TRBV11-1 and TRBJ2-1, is EAEVAQSPRYKITEKSQAVAFWCDPISGHATLYWYRQILGQGPELLVQFQDESVVDDSQLPKDRFSAERLKGVDSTLKIQPAELGDSAMYLCASSLGGGRDEQFFGPGTRLTVL.

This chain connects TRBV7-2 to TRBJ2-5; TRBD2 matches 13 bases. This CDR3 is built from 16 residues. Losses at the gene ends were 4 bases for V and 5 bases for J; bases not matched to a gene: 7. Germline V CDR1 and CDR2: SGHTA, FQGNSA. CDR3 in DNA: TGTGCCAGCAGCTCCGGGACTAGCGGGATCTGGGAGACCCAGTACTTC. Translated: CASSSGTSGIWETQYF.

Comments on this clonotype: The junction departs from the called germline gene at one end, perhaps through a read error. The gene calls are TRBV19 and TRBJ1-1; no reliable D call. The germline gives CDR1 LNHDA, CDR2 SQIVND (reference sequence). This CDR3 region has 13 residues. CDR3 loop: CASLNLENTEAYF. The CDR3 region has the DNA TGTGCCAGTCTCAACTTGGAGAACACTGAAGCTTACTTT.

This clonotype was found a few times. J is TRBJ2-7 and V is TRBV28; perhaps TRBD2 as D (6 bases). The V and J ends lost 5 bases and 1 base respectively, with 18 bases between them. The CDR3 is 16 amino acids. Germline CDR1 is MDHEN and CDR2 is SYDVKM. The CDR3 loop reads CASSGQIRDSSYEQYF. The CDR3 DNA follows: TGTGCCAGCAGTGGTCAAATCCGGGACTCTTCCTACGAGCAGTACTTC.

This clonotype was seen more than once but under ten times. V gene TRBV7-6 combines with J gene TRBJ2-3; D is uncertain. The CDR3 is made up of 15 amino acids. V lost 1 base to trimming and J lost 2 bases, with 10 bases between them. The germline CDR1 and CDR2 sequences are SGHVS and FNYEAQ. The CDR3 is CASSLVGGYTDTQYF. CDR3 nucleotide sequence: TGTGCCAGCAGCTTAGTGGGCGGATACACAGATACGCAGTATTTT.

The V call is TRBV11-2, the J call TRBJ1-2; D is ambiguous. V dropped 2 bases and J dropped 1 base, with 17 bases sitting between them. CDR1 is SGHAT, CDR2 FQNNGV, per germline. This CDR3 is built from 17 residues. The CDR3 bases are TGTGCCAGCAGCTTATTTTCAGGTTCCCGGCATAACTATGGCTACACCTTC. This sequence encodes CASSLFSGSRHNYGYTF. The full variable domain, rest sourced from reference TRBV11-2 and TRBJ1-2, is EAGVAQSPRYKIIEKRQSVAFWCNPISGHATLYWYQQILGQGPKLLIQFQNNGVVDDSQLPKDRFSAERLKGVDSTLKIQPAKLEDSAVYLCASSLFSGSRHNYGYTFGSGTRLTVV.

The CDR3 here is CAIRAVDGYTF. CDR3 sequence (DNA): TGTGCCATCCGGGCCGTCGATGGCTACACCTTC. This chain joins TRBV10-3 and TRBJ1-2; no firm D call. Germline V CDR1 and CDR2: ENHRY, SYGVKD. This CDR3 spans 11 amino acids. The V and J ends lost 8 bases and 6 bases respectively, with 10 bases between them.

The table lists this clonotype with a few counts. CDR3 residues: CSARDQGTDTQYF. The CDR3 region has the DNA TGCAGTGCTAGAGATCAGGGCACAGATACGCAGTATTTT. The gene calls are TRBV20-1 and TRBJ2-3, with unresolved D. CDR1 and CDR2 from the germline V gene are DFQATT and SNEGSKA (reference sequence). Trimming took off 0 bases at V and 1 base at J, with 5 bases between the two ends. The CDR3 spans 13 residues.

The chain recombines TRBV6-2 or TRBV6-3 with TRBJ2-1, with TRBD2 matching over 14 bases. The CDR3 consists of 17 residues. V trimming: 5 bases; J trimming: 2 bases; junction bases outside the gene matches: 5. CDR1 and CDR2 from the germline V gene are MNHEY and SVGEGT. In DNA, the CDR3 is TGTGCCAGCAGTCCCTTGACTAGCGGGAGGGCCTACAATGAGCAGTTCTTC. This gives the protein CASSPLTSGRAYNEQFF.

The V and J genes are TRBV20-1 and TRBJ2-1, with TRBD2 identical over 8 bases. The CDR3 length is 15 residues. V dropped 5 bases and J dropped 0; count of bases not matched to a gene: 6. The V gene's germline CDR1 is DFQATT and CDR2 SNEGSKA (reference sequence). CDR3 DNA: TGCAGTGCTTCTCGCGCGGGAGGCTCCTACAATGAGCAGTTCTTC. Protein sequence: CSASRAGGSYNEQFF.

Here the CDR3 DNA reads TGTGCCAGTAGTATATTAGGGGGAAGTAATTCACCCCTCCACTTT. Its translation is CASSILGGSNSPLHF. V gene TRBV19 combines with J gene TRBJ1-6, with D perhaps matching TRBD1 (6 bases). This CDR3 has 15 residues. From germline, CDR1 is LNHDA and CDR2 SQIVND (reference sequence). V gave up 2 bases and J gave up 6 bases, with 11 bases separating them. Together with reference TRBV19 and TRBJ1-6, the CDR3 gives the full variable domain: DGGITQSPKYLFRKEGQNVTLSCEQNLNHDAMYWYRQDPGQGLRLIYYSQIVNDFQKGDIAEGYSVSREKKESFPLTVTSAQKNPTAFYLCASSILGGSNSPLHFGNGTRLTVT.

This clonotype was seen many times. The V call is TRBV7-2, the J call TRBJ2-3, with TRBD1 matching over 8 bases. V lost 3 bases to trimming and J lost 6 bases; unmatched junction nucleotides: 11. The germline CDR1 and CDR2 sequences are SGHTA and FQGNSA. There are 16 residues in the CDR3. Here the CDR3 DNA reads TGTGCCAGCAGCTTCTTCCGGGACAGGCTCACGGATACGCAGTATTTT. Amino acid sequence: CASSFFRDRLTDTQYF.

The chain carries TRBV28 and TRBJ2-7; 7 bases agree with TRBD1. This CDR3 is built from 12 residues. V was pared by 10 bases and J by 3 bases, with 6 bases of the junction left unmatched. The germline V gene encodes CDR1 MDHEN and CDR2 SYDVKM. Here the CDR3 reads CAIARDSYEQYF. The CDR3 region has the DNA TGTGCCATTGCCCGGGACAGCTACGAGCAGTACTTC.

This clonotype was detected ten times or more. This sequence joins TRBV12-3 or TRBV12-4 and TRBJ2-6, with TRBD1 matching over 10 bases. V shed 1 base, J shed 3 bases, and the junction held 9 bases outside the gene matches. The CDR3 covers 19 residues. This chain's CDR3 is CASSLVFGTGEFGANVLTF. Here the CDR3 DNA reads TGTGCCAGCAGTTTAGTTTTTGGGACAGGGGAATTTGGGGCCAACGTCCTGACTTTC.

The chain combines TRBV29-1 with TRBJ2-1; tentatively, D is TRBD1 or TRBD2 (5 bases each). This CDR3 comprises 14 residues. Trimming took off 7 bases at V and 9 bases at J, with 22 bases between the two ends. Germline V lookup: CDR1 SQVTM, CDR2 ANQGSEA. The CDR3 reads CSGGWGPDLAEQFF. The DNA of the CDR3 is TGCAGCGGGGGATGGGGACCCGACCTAGCTGAGCAGTTCTTC.

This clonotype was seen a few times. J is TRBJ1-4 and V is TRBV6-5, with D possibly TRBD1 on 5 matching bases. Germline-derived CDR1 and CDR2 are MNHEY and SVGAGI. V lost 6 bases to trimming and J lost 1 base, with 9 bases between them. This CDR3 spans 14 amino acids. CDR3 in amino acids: CASSPTVTNEKLFF. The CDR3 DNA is TGTGCCAGCAGCCCGACAGTAACTAATGAAAAACTGTTTTTT.

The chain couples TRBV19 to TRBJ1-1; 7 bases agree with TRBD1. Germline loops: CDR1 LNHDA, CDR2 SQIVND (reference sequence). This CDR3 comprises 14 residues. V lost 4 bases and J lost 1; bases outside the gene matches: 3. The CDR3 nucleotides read TGTGCCAGTAGTACGGACAGGCCGAACACTGAAGCTTTCTTT. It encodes CASSTDRPNTEAFF.

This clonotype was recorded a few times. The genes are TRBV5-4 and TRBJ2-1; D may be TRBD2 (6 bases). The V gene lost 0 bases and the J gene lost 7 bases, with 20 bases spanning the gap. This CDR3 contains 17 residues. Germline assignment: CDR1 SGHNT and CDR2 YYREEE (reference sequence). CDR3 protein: CASSLVTGGRGGNEQFF. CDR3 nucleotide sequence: TGTGCCAGCAGCTTGGTGACCGGGGGAAGAGGTGGAAATGAGCAGTTCTTC. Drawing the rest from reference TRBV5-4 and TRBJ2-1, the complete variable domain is ETGVTQSPTHLIKTRGQQVTLRCSSQSGHNTVSWYQQALGQGPQFIFQYYREEENGRGNFPPRFSGLQFPNYSSELNVNALELDDSALYLCASSLVTGGRGGNEQFFGPGTRLTVL.

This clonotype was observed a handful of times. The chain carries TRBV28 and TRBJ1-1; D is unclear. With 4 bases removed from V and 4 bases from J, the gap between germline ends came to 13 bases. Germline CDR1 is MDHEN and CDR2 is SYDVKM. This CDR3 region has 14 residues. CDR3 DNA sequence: TGTGCCAGCAGTTCCTTCAGGCTTAGCACTGAAGCTTTCTTT. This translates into CASSSFRLSTEAFF.

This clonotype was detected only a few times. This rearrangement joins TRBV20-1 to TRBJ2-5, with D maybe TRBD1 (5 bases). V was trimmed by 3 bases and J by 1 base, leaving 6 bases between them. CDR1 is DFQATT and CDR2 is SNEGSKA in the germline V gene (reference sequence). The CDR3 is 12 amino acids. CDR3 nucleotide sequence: TGCAGTGCTAGGCAGGGCCAAGAGACCCAGTACTTC. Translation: CSARQGQETQYF.

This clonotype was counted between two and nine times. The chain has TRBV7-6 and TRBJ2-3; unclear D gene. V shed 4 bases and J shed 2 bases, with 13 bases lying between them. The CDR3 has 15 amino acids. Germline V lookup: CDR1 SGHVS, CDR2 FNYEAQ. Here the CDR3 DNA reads TGTGCCAGCAGCTCTTCCCGGCGGTACACAGATACGCAGTATTTT. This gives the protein CASSSSRRYTDTQYF.

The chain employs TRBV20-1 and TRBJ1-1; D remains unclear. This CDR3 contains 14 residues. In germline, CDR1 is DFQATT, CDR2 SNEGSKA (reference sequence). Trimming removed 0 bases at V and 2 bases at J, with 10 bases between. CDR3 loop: CSARDPRVNTEAFF. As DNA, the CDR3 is TGCAGTGCTAGAGATCCTAGGGTTAACACTGAAGCTTTCTTT.

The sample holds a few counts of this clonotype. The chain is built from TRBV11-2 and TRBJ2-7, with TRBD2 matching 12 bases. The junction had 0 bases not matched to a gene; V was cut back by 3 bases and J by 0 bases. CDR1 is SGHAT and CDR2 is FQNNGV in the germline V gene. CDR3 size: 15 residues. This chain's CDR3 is CASSLTSGSSYEQYV. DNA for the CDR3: TGTGCCAGCAGCTTGACTAGCGGGAGCTCCTACGAGCAGTACGTC.

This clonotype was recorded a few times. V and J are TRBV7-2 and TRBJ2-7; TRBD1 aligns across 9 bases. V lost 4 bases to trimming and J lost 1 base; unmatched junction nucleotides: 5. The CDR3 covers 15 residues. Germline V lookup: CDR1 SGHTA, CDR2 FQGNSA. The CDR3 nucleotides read TGTGCCAGCAGCTACGCCGGGACAGGGTCCTACGAGCAGTACGTC. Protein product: CASSYAGTGSYEQYV.

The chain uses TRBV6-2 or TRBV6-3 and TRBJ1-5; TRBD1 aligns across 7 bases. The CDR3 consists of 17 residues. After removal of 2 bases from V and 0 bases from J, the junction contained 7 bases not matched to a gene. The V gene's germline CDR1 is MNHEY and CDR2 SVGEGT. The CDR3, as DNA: TGTGCCAGCAGTTACACTCCTGACAGGGCTAGCAATCAGCCCCAGCATTTT. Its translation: CASSYTPDRASNQPQHF.

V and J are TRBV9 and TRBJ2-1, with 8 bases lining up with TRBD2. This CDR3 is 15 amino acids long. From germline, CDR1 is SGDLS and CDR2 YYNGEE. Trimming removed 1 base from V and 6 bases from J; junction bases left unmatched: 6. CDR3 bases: TGTGCCAGCAGCGTATCCGAACTAGCGGTCAATGAGCAGTTCTTC. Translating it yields CASSVSELAVNEQFF. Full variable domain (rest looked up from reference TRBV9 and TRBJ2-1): DSGVTQTPKHLITATGQRVTLRCSPRSGDLSVYWYQQSLDQGLQFLIQYYNGEERAKGNILERFSAQQFPDLHSELNLSSLELGDSALYFCASSVSELAVNEQFFGPGTRLTVL.

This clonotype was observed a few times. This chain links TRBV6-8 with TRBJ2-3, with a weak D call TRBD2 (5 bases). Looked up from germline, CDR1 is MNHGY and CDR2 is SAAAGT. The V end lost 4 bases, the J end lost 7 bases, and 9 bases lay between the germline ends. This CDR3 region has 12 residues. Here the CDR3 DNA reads TGTGCCAGCAGTTCCGGACTCTATACGCAGTATTTT. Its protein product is CASSSGLYTQYF.